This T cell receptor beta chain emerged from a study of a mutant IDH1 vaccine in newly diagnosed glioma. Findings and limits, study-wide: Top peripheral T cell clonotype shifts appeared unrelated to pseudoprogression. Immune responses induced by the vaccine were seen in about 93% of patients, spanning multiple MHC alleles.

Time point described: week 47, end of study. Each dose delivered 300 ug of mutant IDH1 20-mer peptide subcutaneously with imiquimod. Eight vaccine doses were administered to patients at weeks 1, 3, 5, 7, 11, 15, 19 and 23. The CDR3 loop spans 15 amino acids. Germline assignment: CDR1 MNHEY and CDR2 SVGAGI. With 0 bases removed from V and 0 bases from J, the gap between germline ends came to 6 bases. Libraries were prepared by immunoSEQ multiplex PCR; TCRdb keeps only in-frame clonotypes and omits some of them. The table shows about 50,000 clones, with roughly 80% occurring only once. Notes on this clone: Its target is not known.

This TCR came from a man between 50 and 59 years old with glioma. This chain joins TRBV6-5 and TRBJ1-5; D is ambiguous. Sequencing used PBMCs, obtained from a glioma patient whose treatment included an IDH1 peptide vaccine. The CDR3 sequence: CASSYSRDSNQPQHF. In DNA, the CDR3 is TGTGCCAGCAGTTACTCGAGGGATAGCAATCAGCCCCAGCATTTT.